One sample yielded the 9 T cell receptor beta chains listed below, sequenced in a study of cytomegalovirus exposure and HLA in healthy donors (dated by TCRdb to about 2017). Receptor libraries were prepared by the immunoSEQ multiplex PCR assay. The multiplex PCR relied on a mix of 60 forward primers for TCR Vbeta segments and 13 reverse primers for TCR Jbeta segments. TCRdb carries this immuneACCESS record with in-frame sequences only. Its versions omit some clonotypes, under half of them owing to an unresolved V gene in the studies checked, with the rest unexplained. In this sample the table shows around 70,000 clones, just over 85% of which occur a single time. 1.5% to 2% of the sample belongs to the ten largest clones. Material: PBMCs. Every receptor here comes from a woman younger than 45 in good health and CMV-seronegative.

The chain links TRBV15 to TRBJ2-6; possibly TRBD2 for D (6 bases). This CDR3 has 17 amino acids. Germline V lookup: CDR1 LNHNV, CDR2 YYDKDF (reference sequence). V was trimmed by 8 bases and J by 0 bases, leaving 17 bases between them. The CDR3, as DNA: TGTGCCACCGCGCAGGAGGGACGAAGCTCTGGGGCCAACGTCCTGACTTTC. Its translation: CATAQEGRSSGANVLTF.

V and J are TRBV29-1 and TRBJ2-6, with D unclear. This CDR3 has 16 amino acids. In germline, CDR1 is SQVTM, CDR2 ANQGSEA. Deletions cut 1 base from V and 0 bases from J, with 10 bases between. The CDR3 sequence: CSVEGAVPSGANVLTF. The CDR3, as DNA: TGCAGCGTTGAAGGCGCGGTACCCTCTGGGGCCAACGTCCTGACTTTC.

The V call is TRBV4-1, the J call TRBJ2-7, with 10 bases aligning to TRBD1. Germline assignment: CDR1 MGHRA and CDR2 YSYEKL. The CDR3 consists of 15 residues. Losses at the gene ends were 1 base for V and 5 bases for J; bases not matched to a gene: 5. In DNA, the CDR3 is TGCGCCAGCAGCCAAGTGGGACAGGGGTACGACGAGCAGTACTTC. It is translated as CASSQVGQGYDEQYF.

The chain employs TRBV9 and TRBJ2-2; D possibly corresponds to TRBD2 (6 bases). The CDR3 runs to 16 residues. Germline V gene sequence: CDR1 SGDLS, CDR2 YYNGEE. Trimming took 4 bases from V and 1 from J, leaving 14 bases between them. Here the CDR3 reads CASSSGGTQNTGELFF. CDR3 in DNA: TGTGCCAGCAGCTCCGGCGGGACTCAGAACACCGGGGAGCTGTTTTTT.

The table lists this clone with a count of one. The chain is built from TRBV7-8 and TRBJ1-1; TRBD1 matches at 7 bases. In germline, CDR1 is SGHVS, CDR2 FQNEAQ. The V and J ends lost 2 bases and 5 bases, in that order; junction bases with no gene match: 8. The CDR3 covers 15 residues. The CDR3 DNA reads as TGTGCCAGCAGCTTACCTTCGACAGGGCCAACTGAAGCTTTCTTT. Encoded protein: CASSLPSTGPTEAFF.

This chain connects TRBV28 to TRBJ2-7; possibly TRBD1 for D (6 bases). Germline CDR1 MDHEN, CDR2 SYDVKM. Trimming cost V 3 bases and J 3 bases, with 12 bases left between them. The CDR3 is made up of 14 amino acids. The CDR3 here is CASSFWKGHYEQYF. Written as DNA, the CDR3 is TGTGCCAGCAGTTTCTGGAAGGGACACTACGAGCAGTACTTC.

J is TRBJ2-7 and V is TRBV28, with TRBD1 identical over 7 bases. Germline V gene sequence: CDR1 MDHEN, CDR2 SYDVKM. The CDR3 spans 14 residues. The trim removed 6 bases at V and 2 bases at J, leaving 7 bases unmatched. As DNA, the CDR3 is TGTGCCAGCAGAGGGGACAGTGGGACCTACGAGCAGTACTTC. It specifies CASRGDSGTYEQYF.

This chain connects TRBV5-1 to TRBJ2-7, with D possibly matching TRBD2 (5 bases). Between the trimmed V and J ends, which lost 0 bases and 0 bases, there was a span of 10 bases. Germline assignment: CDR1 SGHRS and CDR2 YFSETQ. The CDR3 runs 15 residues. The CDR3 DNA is TGCGCCAGCAGCTTGGACTCCGGGATCTCCTACGAGCAGTACTTC. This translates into CASSLDSGISYEQYF. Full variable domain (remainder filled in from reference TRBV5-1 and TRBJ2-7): KAGVTQTPRYLIKTRGQQVTLSCSPISGHRSVSWYQQTPGQGLQFLFEYFSETQRNKGNFPGRFSGRQFSNSRSEMNVSTLELGDSALYLCASSLDSGISYEQYFGPGTRLTVT.

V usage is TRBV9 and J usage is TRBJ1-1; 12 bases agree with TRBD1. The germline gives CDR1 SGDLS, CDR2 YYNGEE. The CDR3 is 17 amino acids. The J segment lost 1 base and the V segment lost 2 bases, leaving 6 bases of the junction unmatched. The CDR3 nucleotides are TGTGCCAGCAGCGTCGGGGGGACAGGGGGCTCGAACACTGAAGCTTTCTTT. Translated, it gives CASSVGGTGGSNTEAFF.